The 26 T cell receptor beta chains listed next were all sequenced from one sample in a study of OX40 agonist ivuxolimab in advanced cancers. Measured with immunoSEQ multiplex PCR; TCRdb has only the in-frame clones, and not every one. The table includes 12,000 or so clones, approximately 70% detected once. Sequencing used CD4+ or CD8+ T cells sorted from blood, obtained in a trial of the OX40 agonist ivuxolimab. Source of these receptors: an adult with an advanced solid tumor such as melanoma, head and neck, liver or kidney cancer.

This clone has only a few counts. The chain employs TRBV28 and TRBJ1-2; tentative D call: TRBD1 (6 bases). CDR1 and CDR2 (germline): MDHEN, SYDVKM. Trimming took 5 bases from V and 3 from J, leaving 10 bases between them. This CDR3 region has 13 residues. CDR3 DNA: TGTGCCAGCAGTGGGGACATGGACTATGGCTACACCTTC. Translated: CASSGDMDYGYTF.

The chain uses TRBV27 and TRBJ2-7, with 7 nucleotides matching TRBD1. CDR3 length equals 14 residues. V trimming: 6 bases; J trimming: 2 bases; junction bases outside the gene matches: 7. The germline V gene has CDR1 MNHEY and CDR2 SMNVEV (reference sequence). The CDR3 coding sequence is TGTGCCAGCAGCTCCTGGGACAGACCCTACGAGCAGTACTTC. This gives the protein CASSSWDRPYEQYF.

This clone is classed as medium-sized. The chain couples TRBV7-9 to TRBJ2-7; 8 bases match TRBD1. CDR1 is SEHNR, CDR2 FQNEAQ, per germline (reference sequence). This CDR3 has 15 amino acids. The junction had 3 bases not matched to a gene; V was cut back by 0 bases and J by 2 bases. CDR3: CASSLASGGAYEQYF. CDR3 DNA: TGTGCCAGCAGCTTAGCGTCAGGGGGCGCCTACGAGCAGTACTTC.

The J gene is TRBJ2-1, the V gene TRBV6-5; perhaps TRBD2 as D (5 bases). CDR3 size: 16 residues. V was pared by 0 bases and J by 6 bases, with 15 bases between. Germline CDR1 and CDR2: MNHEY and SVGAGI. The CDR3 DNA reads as TGTGCCAGCAGTTACTCGACGGGATGGGGAAGCAATGAGCAGTTCTTC. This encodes CASSYSTGWGSNEQFF.

CDR3 in DNA: TGTGCCAGCAGTTACTCGAACCCCGATACGCAGTATTTT. It yields the protein CASSYSNPDTQYF. This chain connects TRBV6-6 to TRBJ2-3; no definite D call. Trimming took off 0 bases at V and 6 bases at J, with 7 bases between the two ends. This CDR3 spans 13 amino acids. CDR1 is MNHNY and CDR2 is SVGAGI in the germline V gene (reference sequence).

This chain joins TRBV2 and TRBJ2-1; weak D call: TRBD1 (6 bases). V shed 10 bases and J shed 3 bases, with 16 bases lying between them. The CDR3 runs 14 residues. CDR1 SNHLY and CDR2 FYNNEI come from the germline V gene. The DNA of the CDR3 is TGTGCCATACCGAACAGGGAAGTCTACAATGAGCAGTTCTTC. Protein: CAIPNREVYNEQFF.

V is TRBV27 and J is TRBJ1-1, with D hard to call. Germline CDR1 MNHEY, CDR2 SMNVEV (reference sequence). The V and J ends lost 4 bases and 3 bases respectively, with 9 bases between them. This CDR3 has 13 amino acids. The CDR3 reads CASSSGPYTEAFF. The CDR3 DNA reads TGTGCCAGCAGTTCGGGCCCGTACACTGAAGCTTTCTTT.

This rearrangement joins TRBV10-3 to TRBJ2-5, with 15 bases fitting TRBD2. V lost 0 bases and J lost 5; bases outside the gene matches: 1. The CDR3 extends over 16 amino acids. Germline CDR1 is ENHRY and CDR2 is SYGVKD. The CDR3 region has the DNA TGTGCCATCAGTGAGTCCGGACTAGCGGGGGGGGAGACCCAGTACTTC. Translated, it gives CAISESGLAGGETQYF.

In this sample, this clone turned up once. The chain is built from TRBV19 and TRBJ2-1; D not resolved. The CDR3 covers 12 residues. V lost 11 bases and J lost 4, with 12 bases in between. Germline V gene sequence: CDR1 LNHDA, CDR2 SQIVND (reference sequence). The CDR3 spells CASHGPYNEQFF. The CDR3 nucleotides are TGTGCCTCCCATGGACCTTACAATGAGCAGTTCTTC.

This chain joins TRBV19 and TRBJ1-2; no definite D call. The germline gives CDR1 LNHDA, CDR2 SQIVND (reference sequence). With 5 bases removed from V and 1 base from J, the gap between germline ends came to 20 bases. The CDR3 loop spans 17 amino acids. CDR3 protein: CASSGWSEGGFNYGYTF. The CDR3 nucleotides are TGTGCCAGTAGTGGATGGTCGGAAGGTGGGTTTAACTATGGCTACACCTTC.

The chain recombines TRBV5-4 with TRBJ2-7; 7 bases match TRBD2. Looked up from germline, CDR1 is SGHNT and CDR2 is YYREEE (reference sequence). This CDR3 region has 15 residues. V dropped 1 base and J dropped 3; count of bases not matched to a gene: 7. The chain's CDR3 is CASSLLPSGLYEQYF. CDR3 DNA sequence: TGTGCCAGCAGCTTGTTGCCTAGCGGACTCTACGAGCAGTACTTC.

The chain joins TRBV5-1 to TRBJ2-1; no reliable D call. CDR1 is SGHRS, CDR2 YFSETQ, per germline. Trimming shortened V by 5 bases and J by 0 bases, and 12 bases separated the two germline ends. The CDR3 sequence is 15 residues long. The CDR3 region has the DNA TGCGCCAGCAGTCCGACCTGGGGCTCCTACAATGAGCAGTTCTTC. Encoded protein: CASSPTWGSYNEQFF.

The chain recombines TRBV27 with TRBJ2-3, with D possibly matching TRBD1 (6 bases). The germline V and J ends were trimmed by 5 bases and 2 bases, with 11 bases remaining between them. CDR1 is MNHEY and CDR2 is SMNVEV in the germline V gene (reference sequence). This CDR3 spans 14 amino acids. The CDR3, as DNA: TGTGCCAGCAGTAAACAGGGATTCACAGATACGCAGTATTTT. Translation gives CASSKQGFTDTQYF.

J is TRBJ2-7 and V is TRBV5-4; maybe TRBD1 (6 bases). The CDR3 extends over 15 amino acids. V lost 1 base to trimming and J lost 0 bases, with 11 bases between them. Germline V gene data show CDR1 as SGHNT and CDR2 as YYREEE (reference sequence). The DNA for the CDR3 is TGTGCCAGCAGCTTGAGACAGGAATACTCCTACGAGCAGTACTTC. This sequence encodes CASSLRQEYSYEQYF.

Here the CDR3 DNA reads TGTGCCAGCAGCTACGGACAGGGGGCGAACACAGATACGCAGTATTTT. Its translation is CASSYGQGANTDTQYF. The gene calls are TRBV7-9 and TRBJ2-3; the match to TRBD1 covers 11 bases. The CDR3 runs 16 residues. CDR1 is SEHNR, CDR2 FQNEAQ, per germline (reference sequence). V gave up 4 bases and J gave up 2 bases; unmatched junction bases: 5. Based on the CDR3 plus reference TRBV7-9 and TRBJ2-3, the full variable domain is DTGVSQNPRHKITKRGQNVTFRCDPISEHNRLYWYRQTLGQGPEFLTYFQNEAQLEKSRLLSDRFSAERPKGSFSTLEIQRTEQGDSAMYLCASSYGQGANTDTQYFGPGTRLTVL.

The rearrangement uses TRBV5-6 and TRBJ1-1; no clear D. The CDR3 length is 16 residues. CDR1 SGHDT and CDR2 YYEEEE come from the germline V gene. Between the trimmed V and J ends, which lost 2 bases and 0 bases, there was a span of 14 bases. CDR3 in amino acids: CASSFTRTDLNTEAFF. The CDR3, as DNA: TGTGCCAGCAGCTTCACTAGGACGGATTTGAACACTGAAGCTTTCTTT.

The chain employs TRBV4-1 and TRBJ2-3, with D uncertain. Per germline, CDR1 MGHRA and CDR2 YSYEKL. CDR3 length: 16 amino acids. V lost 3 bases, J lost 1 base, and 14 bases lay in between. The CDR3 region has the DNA TGCGCCAGCAGCCACCAATCGACATATCGCACAGATACGCAGTATTTT. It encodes CASSHQSTYRTDTQYF.

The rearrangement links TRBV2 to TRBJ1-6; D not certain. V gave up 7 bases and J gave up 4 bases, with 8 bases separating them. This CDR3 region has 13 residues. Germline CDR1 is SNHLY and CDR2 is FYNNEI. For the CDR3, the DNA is TGTGCCAGCATAATCGATTATAATTCACCCCTCCACTTT. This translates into CASIIDYNSPLHF. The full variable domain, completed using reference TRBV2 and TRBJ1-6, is EPEVTQTPSHQVTQMGQEVILRCVPISNHLYFYWYRQILGQKVEFLVSFYNNEISEKSEIFDDQFSVERPDGSNFTLKIRSTKLEDSAMYFCASIIDYNSPLHFGNGTRLTVT.

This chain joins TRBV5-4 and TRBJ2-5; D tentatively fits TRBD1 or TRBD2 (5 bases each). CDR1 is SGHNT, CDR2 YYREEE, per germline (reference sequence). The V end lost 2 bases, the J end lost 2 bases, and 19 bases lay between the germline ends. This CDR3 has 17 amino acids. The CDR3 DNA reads TGTGCCAGCAGCTTTGTTGGTTTTAGAGGGGCGCAAGAGACCCAGTACTTC. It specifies CASSFVGFRGAQETQYF. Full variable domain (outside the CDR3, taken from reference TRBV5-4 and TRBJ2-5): ETGVTQSPTHLIKTRGQQVTLRCSSQSGHNTVSWYQQALGQGPQFIFQYYREEENGRGNFPPRFSGLQFPNYSSELNVNALELDDSALYLCASSFVGFRGAQETQYFGPGTRLLVL.

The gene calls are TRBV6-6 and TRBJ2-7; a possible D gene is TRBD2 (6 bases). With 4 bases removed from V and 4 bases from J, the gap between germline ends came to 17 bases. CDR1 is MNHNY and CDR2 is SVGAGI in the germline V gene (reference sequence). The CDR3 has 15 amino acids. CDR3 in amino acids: CASSLFGQGGYEQYF. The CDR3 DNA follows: TGTGCCAGCAGTTTATTTGGGCAGGGAGGATACGAGCAGTACTTC.

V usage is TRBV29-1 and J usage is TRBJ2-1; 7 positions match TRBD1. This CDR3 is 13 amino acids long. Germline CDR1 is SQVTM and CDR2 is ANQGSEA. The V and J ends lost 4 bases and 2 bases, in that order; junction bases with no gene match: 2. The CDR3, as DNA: TGCAGCGTTGGGGACAGAACCTACAATGAGCAGTTCTTC. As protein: CSVGDRTYNEQFF.

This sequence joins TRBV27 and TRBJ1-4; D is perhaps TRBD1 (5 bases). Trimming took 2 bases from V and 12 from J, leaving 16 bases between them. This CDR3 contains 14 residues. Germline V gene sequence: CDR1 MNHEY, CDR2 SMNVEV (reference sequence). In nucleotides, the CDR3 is TGTGCCAGCAGTTTAAAAGCCGCGGGGGTGGAACTGTTTTTT. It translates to CASSLKAAGVELFF.

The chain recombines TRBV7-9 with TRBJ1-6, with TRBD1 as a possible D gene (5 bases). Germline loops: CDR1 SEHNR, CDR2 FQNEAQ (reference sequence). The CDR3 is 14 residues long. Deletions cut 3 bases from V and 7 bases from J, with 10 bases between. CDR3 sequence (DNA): TGTGCCAGCAGCTTGACGCGGGACAATTCACCCCTCCACTTT. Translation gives CASSLTRDNSPLHF.

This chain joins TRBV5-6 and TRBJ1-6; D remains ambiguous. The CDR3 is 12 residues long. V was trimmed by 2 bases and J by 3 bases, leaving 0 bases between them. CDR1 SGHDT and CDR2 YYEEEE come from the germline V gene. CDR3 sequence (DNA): TGTGCCAGCAGCTTCTATAATTCACCCCTCCACTTT. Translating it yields CASSFYNSPLHF.

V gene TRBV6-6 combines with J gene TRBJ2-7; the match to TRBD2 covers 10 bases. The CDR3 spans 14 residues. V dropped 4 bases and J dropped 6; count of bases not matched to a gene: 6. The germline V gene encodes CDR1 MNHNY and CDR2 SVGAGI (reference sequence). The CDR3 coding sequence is TGTGCCAGCAGTTGGTCCAGCGGGGGGGGCGAGCAGTACTTC. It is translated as CASSWSSGGGEQYF.

CDR3 in amino acids: CASSPTGPANYGYTF. CDR3 sequence (DNA): TGTGCCAGCAGTCCCACAGGGCCCGCTAACTATGGCTACACCTTC. This chain joins TRBV9 and TRBJ1-2; tentatively, D is TRBD1 (6 bases). Germline V gene sequence: CDR1 SGDLS, CDR2 YYNGEE. The CDR3 spans 15 residues. V gave up 5 bases and J gave up 0 bases, with 14 bases separating them.